Below, 11 T cell receptor beta chains from the same sample are listed, as sequenced in a study of blood T cell repertoires in COVID-19. Profiling relied on immunoSEQ multiplex PCR, and the TCRdb table lists in-frame clones only, not all of them. Of 150,000 to 200,000 clones listed, more than 65% are singletons. The sequenced sample consisted of peripheral blood. These receptor sequences come from a woman of 80 years or more with acute or convalescent COVID-19.

The V and J genes are TRBV28 and TRBJ2-1; D gene uncertain. The CDR3 spans 13 residues. Germline-derived CDR1 and CDR2 are MDHEN and SYDVKM. Between the trimmed V and J ends, which lost 4 bases and 5 bases, there was a span of 9 bases. CDR3 coding DNA: TGTGCCAGCAGTTCTTACCCGGACAATGAGCAGTTCTTC. It is translated as CASSSYPDNEQFF.

This chain links TRBV2 with TRBJ2-1; the match to TRBD2 covers 12 bases. Trimming took 5 bases from V and 7 from J; bases not matched to a gene: 12. In germline, CDR1 is SNHLY, CDR2 FYNNEI. CDR3 length equals 17 residues. The CDR3 sequence: CASSQGASGRALNEQFF. The CDR3 DNA reads TGTGCCAGCAGTCAGGGGGCTAGCGGGAGGGCCTTGAATGAGCAGTTCTTC.

The chain has TRBV5-6 and TRBJ2-1, with D hard to call. V lost 0 bases, J lost 0 bases, and 7 bases lay in between. CDR1 and CDR2 from the germline V gene are SGHDT and YYEEEE. The CDR3 length is 15 residues. CDR3 sequence (DNA): TGTGCCAGCAGCTTGGGGTACAGCTCCTACAATGAGCAGTTCTTC. Translation: CASSLGYSSYNEQFF.

V and J are TRBV11-2 and TRBJ2-1, with D unresolved. CDR3 length: 12 residues. CDR1 is SGHAT and CDR2 is FQNNGV in the germline V gene. V lost 5 bases and J 1 base, leaving 3 bases between the germline ends. In DNA form, the CDR3 reads TGTGCCAGCAGCCAATCCTACAATGAGCAGTTCTTC. It specifies CASSQSYNEQFF.

In its sample, this clone was seen once. The chain carries TRBV5-1 and TRBJ1-1, with 12 positions matching TRBD1. In germline, CDR1 is SGHRS, CDR2 YFSETQ. V was pared by 3 bases and J by 6 bases, with 3 bases of the junction left unmatched. The CDR3 is made up of 14 amino acids. The CDR3 loop is CASSSGQGAAEAFF. CDR3 coding DNA: TGCGCCAGCAGCTCGGGACAGGGGGCGGCTGAAGCTTTCTTT.

In its sample, this clone was seen once. The chain couples TRBV5-1 to TRBJ1-2, with D perhaps matching TRBD1 (5 bases). The CDR3 extends over 14 amino acids. The V end lost 5 bases, the J end lost 6 bases, and 17 bases lay between the germline ends. Looked up from germline, CDR1 is SGHRS and CDR2 is YFSETQ. CDR3 protein: CASSPSGGMNGYTF. The CDR3 region has the DNA TGCGCCAGCAGTCCTTCGGGGGGTATGAATGGCTACACCTTC. The whole variable domain, filled in from reference TRBV5-1 and TRBJ1-2, reads KAGVTQTPRYLIKTRGQQVTLSCSPISGHRSVSWYQQTPGQGLQFLFEYFSETQRNKGNFPGRFSGRQFSNSRSEMNVSTLELGDSALYLCASSPSGGMNGYTFGSGTRLTVV.

The chain joins TRBV7-9 to TRBJ2-3; D is possibly TRBD2 (7 bases). The CDR3 covers 15 residues. V was cut by 4 bases and J by 1 base, with 12 bases left in between. The germline CDR1 and CDR2 sequences are SEHNR and FQNEAQ (reference sequence). The CDR3: CASSSLGGGTDTQYF. The CDR3 DNA is TGTGCCAGCAGCTCCCTAGGGGGGGGCACAGATACGCAGTATTTT.

This chain joins TRBV18 and TRBJ2-5; possible D gene TRBD1, 6 bases. The V end was cut by 3 bases, the J end by 2 bases, with 7 bases between. CDR3 length equals 13 residues. Germline values: CDR1 KGHSH, CDR2 LQKENI. This CDR3 is CASSPTGQETQYF. The CDR3 nucleotides read TGTGCCAGCTCACCGACAGGACAAGAGACCCAGTACTTC.

A word on this clone: Other DNA sequences in the same sample also yield this CDR3. The rearrangement links TRBV7-2 to TRBJ1-2; D perhaps matches TRBD1 (5 bases). V was clipped by 1 base and J by 4 bases, with 7 bases between them. Per the germline V gene, CDR1 is SGHTA and CDR2 is FQGNSA. This CDR3 spans 13 amino acids. The CDR3 loop reads CASSLDRIYGYTF. The CDR3 region has the DNA TGTGCCAGCAGCTTAGACAGGATCTATGGCTACACCTTC. The whole variable domain, remainder taken from reference TRBV7-2 and TRBJ1-2, is GAGVSQSPSNKVTEKGKDVELRCDPISGHTALYWYRQSLGQGLEFLIYFQGNSAPDKSGLPSDRFSAERTGGSVSTLTIQRTQQEDSAVYLCASSLDRIYGYTFGSGTRLTVV.

This chain uses TRBV19 with TRBJ1-5, with 7 bases fitting TRBD1. The CDR3 runs 13 residues. The ends lost 7 bases at V and 9 bases at J; junction bases unmatched: 9. Germline CDR1 reads LNHDA; CDR2 reads SQIVND (reference sequence). The DNA of the CDR3 is TGTGCCAGTACCCCCAGGGGGAGCAGGCCCCAGCATTTT. Protein: CASTPRGSRPQHF.

This clone turned up a few times. The chain uses TRBV28 and TRBJ1-2; D is unresolved. Per the germline V gene, CDR1 is MDHEN and CDR2 is SYDVKM. There are 16 residues in the CDR3. V was shortened by 7 bases and J by 2 bases, with 20 bases between the two germline ends. The CDR3 coding sequence is TGTGCCAGCACTCGAAGGGCCTGGGGAGGAAACTATGGCTACACCTTC. This gives the protein CASTRRAWGGNYGYTF.